The 4 T cell receptor beta chains presented below share a single source sample, sequenced in a study of early stage breast cancer tumors. Sequencing was performed with immunoSEQ multiplex PCR; in TCRdb, only in-frame clones are kept and a portion is missing. There are 25,000 to 35,000 clones in the sample; approximately 75% occur only once, and 33% lies in the top ten. Sequencing was done on a sample of blood. The receptor source for this set is a person aged 45 to 59 with breast cancer.

This clone showed up just a few times. This chain joins TRBV6-5 and TRBJ2-2; D is uncertain. With 5 bases removed from V and 6 bases from J, the gap between germline ends came to 10 bases. CDR1 and CDR2 from the germline V gene are MNHEY and SVGAGI. CDR3 size: 13 residues. The CDR3 coding sequence is TGTGCCAGCAGTCCAATGGGCGCCGGGGAGCTGTTTTTT. Translating gives CASSPMGAGELFF.

This clone was detected only once. The J gene is TRBJ2-5, the V gene TRBV7-9; TRBD1 might be the D (6 bases). CDR1 SEHNR and CDR2 FQNEAQ come from the germline V gene (reference sequence). V lost 4 bases, J lost 4 bases, and 22 bases lay in between. The CDR3 is made up of 17 amino acids. CDR3 in DNA: TGTGCCAGCAGCTCTGCGGCCGGGACAAGGGGGTTAGAGACCCAGTACTTC. Amino acid sequence: CASSSAAGTRGLETQYF.

This clone came up a few times. The chain carries TRBV27 and TRBJ1-5; D not certain. The length of the CDR3 is 13 residues. With 5 bases removed from V and 0 bases from J, the gap between germline ends came to 5 bases. The germline V gene encodes CDR1 MNHEY and CDR2 SMNVEV (reference sequence). The CDR3 loop reads CASSPYSNQPQHF. CDR3 in DNA: TGTGCCAGCAGTCCGTATAGCAATCAGCCCCAGCATTTT.

This chain connects TRBV5-1 to TRBJ2-3, with 7 bases aligning to TRBD2. CDR1 SGHRS and CDR2 YFSETQ come from the germline V gene. CDR3 length equals 16 residues. Losses at the gene ends were 0 bases for V and 5 bases for J; bases not matched to a gene: 9. CDR3 DNA sequence: TGCGCCAGCAGCTTGGTCGTGGGAGGGCCACAAGATACGCAGTATTTT. This gives the protein CASSLVVGGPQDTQYF.